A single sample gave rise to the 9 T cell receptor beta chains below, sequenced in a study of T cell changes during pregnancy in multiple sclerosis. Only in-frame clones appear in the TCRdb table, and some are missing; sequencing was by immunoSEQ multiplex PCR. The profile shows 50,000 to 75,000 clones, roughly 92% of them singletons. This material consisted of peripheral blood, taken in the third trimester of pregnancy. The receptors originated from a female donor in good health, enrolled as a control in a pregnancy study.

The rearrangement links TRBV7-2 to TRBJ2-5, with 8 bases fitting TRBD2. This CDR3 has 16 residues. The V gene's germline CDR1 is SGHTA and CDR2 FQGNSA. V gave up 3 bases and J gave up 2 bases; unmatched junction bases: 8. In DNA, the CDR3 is TGTGCCAGCAGCTTTGGGGGTGCGGGAGGTCAAGAGACCCAGTACTTC. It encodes CASSFGGAGGQETQYF. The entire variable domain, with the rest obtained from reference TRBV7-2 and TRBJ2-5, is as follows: GAGVSQSPSNKVTEKGKDVELRCDPISGHTALYWYRQSLGQGLEFLIYFQGNSAPDKSGLPSDRFSAERTGGSVSTLTIQRTQQEDSAVYLCASSFGGAGGQETQYFGPGTRLLVL.

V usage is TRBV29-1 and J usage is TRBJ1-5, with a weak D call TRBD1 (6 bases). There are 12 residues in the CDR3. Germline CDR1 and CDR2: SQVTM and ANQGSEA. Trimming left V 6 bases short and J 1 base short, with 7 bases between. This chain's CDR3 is CSVGQSNQPQHF. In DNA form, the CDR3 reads TGCAGCGTGGGACAAAGCAATCAGCCCCAGCATTTT.

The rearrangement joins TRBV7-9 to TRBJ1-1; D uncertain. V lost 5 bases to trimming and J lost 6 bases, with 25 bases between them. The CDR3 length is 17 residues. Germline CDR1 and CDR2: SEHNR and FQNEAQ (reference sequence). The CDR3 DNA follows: TGTGCCAGCAGCCCCGTTGGGAGTAAGACTCTTTGGGCTGAAGCTTTCTTT. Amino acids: CASSPVGSKTLWAEAFF.

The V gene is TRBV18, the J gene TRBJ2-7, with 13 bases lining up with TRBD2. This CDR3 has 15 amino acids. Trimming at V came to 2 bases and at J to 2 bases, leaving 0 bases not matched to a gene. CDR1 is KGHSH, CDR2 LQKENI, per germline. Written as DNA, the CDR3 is TGTGCCAGCTCACCAGGACTAGCGGGAGCCTACGAGCAGTACTTC. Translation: CASSPGLAGAYEQYF.

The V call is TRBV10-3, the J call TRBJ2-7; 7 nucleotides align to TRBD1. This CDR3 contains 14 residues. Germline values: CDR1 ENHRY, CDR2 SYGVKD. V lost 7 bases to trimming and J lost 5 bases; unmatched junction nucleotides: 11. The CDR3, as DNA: TGTGCCATCAAAGGACAGGTAGGGACCGACGAGCAGTACTTC. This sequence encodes CAIKGQVGTDEQYF.

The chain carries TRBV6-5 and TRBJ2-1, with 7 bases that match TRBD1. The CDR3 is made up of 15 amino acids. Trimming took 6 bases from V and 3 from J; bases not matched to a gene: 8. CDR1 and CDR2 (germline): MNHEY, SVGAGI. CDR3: CASRNRDRYYNEQFF. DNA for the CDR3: TGTGCCAGCAGGAACCGGGACAGATACTACAATGAGCAGTTCTTC.

In DNA form, the CDR3 reads TGTGCCAGCAGTGGGGCCTTTGGGACCGGGACAGGGACGAACACCGGGGAGCTGTTTTTT. Protein product: CASSGAFGTGTGTNTGELFF. This chain connects TRBV6-1 to TRBJ2-2; 9 bases are shared with TRBD1. Trimming cost V 4 bases and J 0 bases; bases outside gene matches: 15. The CDR3 has 20 residues. Germline-derived CDR1 and CDR2 are MNHNS and SASEGT.

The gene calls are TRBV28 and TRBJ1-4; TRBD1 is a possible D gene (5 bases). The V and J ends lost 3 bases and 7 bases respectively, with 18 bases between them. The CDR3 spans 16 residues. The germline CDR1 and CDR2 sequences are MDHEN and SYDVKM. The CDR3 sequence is CASSFGSGRVAEKLFF. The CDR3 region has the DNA TGTGCCAGCAGTTTCGGCTCGGGCAGGGTTGCTGAAAAACTGTTTTTT.

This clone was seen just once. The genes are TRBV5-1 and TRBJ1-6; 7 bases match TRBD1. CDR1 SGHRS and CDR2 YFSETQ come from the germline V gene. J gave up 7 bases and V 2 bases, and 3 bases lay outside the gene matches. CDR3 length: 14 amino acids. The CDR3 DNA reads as TGCGCCAGCAGCTTCGGGACAGACAATTCACCCCTCCACTTT. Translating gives CASSFGTDNSPLHF.